This T cell receptor (beta chain) comes out of a study of blood T cells in healthy people across ages. PCR was performed a second time for roughly 7 to 12 cycles using a sample-barcoded 5' primer and a J-beta primer mix. A single record per CDR3 protein comes from TCRdb applying MiXCR to the 5' RACE reads. Counted here are hundreds of thousands of distinct CDR3 sequences, roughly 50% occurring once; the ten biggest clones make up about 42%. CDR1 and CDR2 (germline): SGHTA, FQGNSA. V dropped 7 bases and J dropped 5; count of bases not matched to a gene: 8. The CDR3 has 14 residues. This TCR was recovered from a man older than 75 in good health. Specimen: blood. J is TRBJ1-5 and V is TRBV7-2, with 7 positions matching TRBD1. For the CDR3, the DNA is TGTGCCAGCAACTTCGACAGGGTCGATCAGCCCCAGCATTTT. It translates to CASNFDRVDQPQHF. Combining the CDR3 with reference TRBV7-2 and TRBJ1-5 gives the whole variable domain GAGVSQSPSNKVTEKGKDVELRCDPISGHTALYWYRQSLGQGLEFLIYFQGNSAPDKSGLPSDRFSAERTGGSVSTLTIQRTQQEDSAVYLCASNFDRVDQPQHFGDGTRLSIL.